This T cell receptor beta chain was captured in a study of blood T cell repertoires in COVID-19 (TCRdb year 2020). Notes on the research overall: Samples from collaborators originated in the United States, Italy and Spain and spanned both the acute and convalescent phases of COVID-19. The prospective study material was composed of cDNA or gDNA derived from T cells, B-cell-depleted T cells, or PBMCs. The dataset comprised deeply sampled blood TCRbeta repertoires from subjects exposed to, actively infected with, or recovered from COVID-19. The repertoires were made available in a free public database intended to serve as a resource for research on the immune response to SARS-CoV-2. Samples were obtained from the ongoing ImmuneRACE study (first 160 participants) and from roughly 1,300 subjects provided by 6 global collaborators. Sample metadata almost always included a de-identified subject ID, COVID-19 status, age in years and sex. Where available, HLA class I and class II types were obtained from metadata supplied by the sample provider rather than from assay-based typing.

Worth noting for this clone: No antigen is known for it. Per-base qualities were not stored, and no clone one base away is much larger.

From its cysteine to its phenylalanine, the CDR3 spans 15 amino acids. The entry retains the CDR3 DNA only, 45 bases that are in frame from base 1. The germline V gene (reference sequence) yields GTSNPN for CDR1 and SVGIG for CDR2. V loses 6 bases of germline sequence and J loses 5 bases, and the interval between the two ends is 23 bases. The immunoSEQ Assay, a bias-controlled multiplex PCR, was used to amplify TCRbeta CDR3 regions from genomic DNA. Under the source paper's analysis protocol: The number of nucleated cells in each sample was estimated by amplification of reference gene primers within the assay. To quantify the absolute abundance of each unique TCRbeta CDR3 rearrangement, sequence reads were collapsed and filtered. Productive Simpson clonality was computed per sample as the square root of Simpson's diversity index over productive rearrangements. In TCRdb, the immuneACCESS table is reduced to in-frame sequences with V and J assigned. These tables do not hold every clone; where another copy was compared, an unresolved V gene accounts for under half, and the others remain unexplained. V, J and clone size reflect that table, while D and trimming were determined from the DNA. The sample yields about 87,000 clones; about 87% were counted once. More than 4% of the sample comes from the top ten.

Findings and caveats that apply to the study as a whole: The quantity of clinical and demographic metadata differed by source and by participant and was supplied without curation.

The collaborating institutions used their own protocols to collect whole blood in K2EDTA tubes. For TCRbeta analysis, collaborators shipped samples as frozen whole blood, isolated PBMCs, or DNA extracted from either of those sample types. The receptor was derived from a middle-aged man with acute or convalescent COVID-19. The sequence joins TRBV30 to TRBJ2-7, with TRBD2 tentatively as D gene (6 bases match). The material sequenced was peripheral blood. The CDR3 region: CACAYPREVENEQYF. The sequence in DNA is TGTGCCTGTGCCTACCCCAGGGAGGTTGAGAACGAGCAGTACTTC.